Sequencing of this T cell receptor (beta chain) was carried out in a study of cytomegalovirus exposure and HLA in healthy donors. Study-wide points: Versus the roughly 640-donor mean, an Asian-associated ancestry cluster reportedly showed fewer N-insertions in a later analysis. TCR beta V- and J-gene trimming was later associated with a missense DCLRE1C variant. Later work found that TCR association rates differed between HLA loci; DRB1 had the most and HLA-C the fewest.

Note on this clone: Its antigen is not known.

This CDR3 spans 15 amino acids. Trimming removed 0 bases from V and 4 bases from J, with 13 bases in between. Germline V CDR1 and CDR2: LGHNA, YNFKEQ. This PCR relied on a set of 60 Vbeta primers and 13 Jbeta primers. The data were produced by immunoSEQ multiplex PCR, yet TCRdb's version contains in-frame clones alone and is incomplete. The sample shows about 110,000 clones, around 86% of them seen only once. The V and J genes are TRBV4-2 and TRBJ2-7; D is possibly TRBD2 (5 bases). The receptor's source is a man aged 35 to 55 in good health and CMV-seronegative. Sequencing was done on a sample of PBMCs. CDR3 sequence reads: CASSQDQLGEYEQYF. The CDR3 DNA follows: TGTGCCAGCAGCCAAGATCAACTAGGCGAATACGAGCAGTACTTC.